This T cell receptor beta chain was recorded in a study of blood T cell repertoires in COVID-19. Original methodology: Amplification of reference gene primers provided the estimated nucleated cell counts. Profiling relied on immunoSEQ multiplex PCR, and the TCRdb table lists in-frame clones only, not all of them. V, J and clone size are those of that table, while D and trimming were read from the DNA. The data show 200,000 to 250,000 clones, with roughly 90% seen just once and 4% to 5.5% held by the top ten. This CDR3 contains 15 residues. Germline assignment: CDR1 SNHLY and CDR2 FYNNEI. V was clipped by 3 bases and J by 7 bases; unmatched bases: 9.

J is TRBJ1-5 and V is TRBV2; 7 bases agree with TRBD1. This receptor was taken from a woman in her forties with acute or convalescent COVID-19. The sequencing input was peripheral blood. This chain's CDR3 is CASSEEAGGIQPQHF. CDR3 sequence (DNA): TGTGCCAGCAGTGAGGAAGCAGGGGGAATACAGCCCCAGCATTTT.